The 2 T cell receptor beta chains presented below share a single source sample, sequenced in a study of OX40 agonist ivuxolimab in advanced cancers. Generated by immunoSEQ multiplex PCR, the TCRdb table keeps only in-frame clones and is missing some. The table has some 80,000 clones, more than 75% seen once. The specimen was CD4+ or CD8+ T cells sorted from blood, collected in a trial of the OX40 agonist ivuxolimab. All receptors come from an adult with an advanced solid tumor such as melanoma, head and neck, liver or kidney cancer.

V gene TRBV23-1 combines with J gene TRBJ1-1; 7 bases map to TRBD1. TRBV23-1 is classed as an ORF, of uncertain function. The CDR3 is 15 residues long. Trimming cost V 3 bases and J 4 bases; bases outside gene matches: 8. The CDR3 sequence is CASSHSDREGTEAFF. The DNA for the CDR3 is TGCGCCAGCAGTCATTCCGACAGGGAGGGCACTGAAGCTTTCTTT.

V usage is TRBV19 and J usage is TRBJ1-2, with 7 bases identical to TRBD1. This CDR3 is built from 13 residues. Trimming cost V 7 bases and J 4 bases; bases outside gene matches: 6. Germline loops: CDR1 LNHDA, CDR2 SQIVND (reference sequence). The CDR3 is CASTKDRSYGYTF. CDR3 DNA sequence: TGTGCCAGTACCAAGGACAGGAGCTATGGCTACACCTTC. Together with reference TRBV19 and TRBJ1-2, the CDR3 gives the full variable domain: DGGITQSPKYLFRKEGQNVTLSCEQNLNHDAMYWYRQDPGQGLRLIYYSQIVNDFQKGDIAEGYSVSREKKESFPLTVTSAQKNPTAFYLCASTKDRSYGYTFGSGTRLTVV.